This TCR beta chain was recorded in a study of OX40 agonist ivuxolimab in advanced cancers. Findings and limits, study-wide: Several nonresponders also turned out to have low normalized T-cell clonal expansion. Averaged across samples, CD8+ T cells carried more expanded clones than CD4+ did.

About this clone itself: Its target is unknown.

Sequenced by immunoSEQ multiplex PCR; TCRdb stores in-frame clones only, minus some. This sample has tens of thousands of clones, with 90% found just once. Per germline, CDR1 MNHEY and CDR2 SMNVEV (reference sequence). V was clipped by 4 bases and J by 4 bases; unmatched bases: 11. CDR3 length: 19 residues. The rearrangement joins TRBV27 to TRBJ2-1; TRBD2 agrees at 15 bases. This clonotype originated in an adult with an advanced solid tumor such as melanoma, head and neck, liver or kidney cancer. The specimen comprised CD4+ or CD8+ T cells sorted from blood, sampled in a trial of the OX40 agonist ivuxolimab. CDR3 region: CASSYEGLAGGSTYNEQFF. For the CDR3, the DNA is TGTGCCAGCAGTTACGAGGGACTAGCGGGGGGCTCCACGTACAATGAGCAGTTCTTC.